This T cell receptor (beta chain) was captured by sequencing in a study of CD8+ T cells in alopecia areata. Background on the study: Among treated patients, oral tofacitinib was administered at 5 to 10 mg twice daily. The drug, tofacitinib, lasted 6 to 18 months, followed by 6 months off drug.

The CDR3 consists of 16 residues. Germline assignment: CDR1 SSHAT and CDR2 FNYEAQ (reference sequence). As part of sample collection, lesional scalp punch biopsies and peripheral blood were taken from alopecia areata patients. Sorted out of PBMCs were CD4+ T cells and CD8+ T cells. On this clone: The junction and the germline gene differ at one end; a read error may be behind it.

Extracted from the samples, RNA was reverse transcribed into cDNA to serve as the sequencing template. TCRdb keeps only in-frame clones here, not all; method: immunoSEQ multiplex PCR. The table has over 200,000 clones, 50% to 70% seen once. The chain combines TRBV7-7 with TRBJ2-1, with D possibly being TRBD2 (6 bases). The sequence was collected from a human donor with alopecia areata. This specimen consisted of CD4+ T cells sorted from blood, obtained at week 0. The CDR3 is CASSSGSPSVYNEQFF. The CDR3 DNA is TGTGCTAGCAGCTCAGGTAGCCCTAGCGTCTACAATGAGCAGTTCTTC.